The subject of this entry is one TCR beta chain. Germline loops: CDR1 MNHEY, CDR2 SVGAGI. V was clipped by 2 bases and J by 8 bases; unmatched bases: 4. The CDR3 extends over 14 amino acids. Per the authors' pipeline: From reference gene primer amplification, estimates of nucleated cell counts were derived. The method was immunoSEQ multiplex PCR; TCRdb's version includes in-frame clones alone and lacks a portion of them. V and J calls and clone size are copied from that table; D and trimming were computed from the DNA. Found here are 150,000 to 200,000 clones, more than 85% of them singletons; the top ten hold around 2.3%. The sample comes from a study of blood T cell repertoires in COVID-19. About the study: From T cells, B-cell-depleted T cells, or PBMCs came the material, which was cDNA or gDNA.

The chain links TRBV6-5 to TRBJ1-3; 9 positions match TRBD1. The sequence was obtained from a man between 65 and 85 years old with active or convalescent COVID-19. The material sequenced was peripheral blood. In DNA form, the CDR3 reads TGTGCCAGCAGTTACAGGGGACAGGGAGACACCATATATTTT. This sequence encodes CASSYRGQGDTIYF.